This TCR beta chain stems from a study of cytomegalovirus exposure and HLA in healthy donors. Both 60 Vbeta primers and 13 Jbeta primers went into the PCR. Using immunoSEQ multiplex PCR, the repertoire was profiled, and TCRdb retains in-frame clones only, with some absent. The table has about 130,000 clones, about 84% seen once; the top ten hold more than 0.9%. Germline assignment: CDR1 SGHTS and CDR2 YDEGEE. The CDR3 has 14 residues. V gave up 0 bases and J gave up 2 bases, with 6 bases separating them. Overall study results and limits: TCR beta V- and J-gene trimming was later associated with a missense DCLRE1C variant. About 87% or about 30% of the time was how often most TCR beta V segments were productive, according to an earlier analysis.

Remarks on this clone: The antigen is unknown.

What was sequenced was PBMCs. The chain employs TRBV5-8 and TRBJ2-1; D is unclear. This sequence originates from a boy between 10 and 17 years old in good health and CMV-seronegative. The CDR3 nucleotides read TGTGCCAGCAGCTTGGGAGATACCTACAATGAGCAGTTCTTC. Residues: CASSLGDTYNEQFF.